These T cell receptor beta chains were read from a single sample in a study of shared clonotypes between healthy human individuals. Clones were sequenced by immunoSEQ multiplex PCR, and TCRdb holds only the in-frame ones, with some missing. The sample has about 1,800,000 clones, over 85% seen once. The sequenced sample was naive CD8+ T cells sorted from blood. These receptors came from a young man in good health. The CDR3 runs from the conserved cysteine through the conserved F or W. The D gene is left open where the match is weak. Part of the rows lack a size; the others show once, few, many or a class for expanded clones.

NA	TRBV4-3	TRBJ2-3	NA	CASSQERLLAGTSTDTQYF	TGCGCCAGCAGCCAAGAAAGACTTCTGGCGGGAACTAGCACAGATACGCAGTATTTT
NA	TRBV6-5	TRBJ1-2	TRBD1	CASSFDRGINYGYTF	TGTGCCAGCAGTTTCGACAGGGGGATTAACTATGGCTACACCTTC
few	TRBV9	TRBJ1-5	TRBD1	CASSVGTGGQPQHF	TGTGCCAGCAGCGTAGGGACAGGGGGCCAGCCCCAGCATTTT
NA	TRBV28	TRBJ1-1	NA	CASSDTGEAFF	TGTGCCAGCAGCGATACAGGGGAAGCTTTCTTT
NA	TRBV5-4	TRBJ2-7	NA	CASSSIGNPYEQYF	TGTGCCAGCAGCTCGATAGGGAACCCCTACGAGCAGTACTTC
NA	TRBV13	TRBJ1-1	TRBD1	CASSLGLRTGGPEAFF	TGTGCCAGCAGCTTAGGGCTGAGGACAGGGGGCCCTGAAGCTTTCTTT
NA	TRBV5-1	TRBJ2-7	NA	CASSLGGQYYEQYF	TGCGCCAGCAGCTTGGGCGGACAGTACTACGAGCAGTACTTC
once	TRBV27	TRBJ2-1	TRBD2	CASSLTSGGELDEQFF	TGTGCCAGCAGTTTAACTAGCGGGGGTGAGTTGGATGAGCAGTTCTTC
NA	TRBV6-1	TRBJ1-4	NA	CASSEALRGPGDEKLFF	TGTGCCAGCAGTGAAGCACTGCGGGGGCCTGGGGATGAAAAACTGTTTTTT
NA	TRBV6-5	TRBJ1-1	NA	CASSDGRSTEAFF	TGTGCCAGCAGTGATGGCAGGAGCACTGAAGCTTTCTTT
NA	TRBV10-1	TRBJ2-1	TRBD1	CASSAAGTAYNEQFF	TGCGCCAGCAGCGCGGCCGGGACAGCCTACAATGAGCAGTTCTTC
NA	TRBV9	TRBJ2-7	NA	CASSASSTGISYEQYF	TGTGCCAGCAGCGCCTCGTCTACAGGAATCTCCTACGAGCAGTACTTC
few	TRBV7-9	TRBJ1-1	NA	CASSEMNTEAFF	TGTGCCAGCAGCGAGATGAACACTGAAGCTTTCTTT
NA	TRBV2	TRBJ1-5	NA	CASSEGLQSNQPQHF	TGTGCCAGCAGTGAGGGGTTGCAGAGCAATCAGCCCCAGCATTTT
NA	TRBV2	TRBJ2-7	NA	CASSPGTAAYEQYF	TGTGCCAGCAGTCCCGGGACTGCCGCCTACGAGCAGTACTTC
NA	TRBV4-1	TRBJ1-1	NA	CASSRSIGLGTEAFF	TGCGCCAGCAGCCGTTCCATAGGGCTGGGCACTGAAGCTTTCTTT